This TCR beta chain originates from a study of CD8+ T cells in alopecia areata. Study outcomes and limitations: Only a single nonresponder existed, so baseline CD8+ expansion links stay unclear.

On this clone: Its antigen remains unidentified.

The authors extracted RNA and reverse transcribed it into cDNA as the sequencing template. Data came from immunoSEQ multiplex PCR; TCRdb stores just in-frame clones and leaves some out. The table has 70,000 or so clones, 29% seen once. Treatment in this sample: oral pan-JAK inhibitor, 5-10 mg twice daily. The CDR3 has 14 amino acids. The junction had 1 base not matched to a gene; V was cut back by 2 bases and J by 1 base. The germline V gene encodes CDR1 SGHAT and CDR2 FQNNGV. The TCR originated in a human donor with alopecia areata. The chain employs TRBV11-2 and TRBJ1-1; 7 nucleotides line up with TRBD1. This specimen consisted of CD8+ T cells sorted from blood, obtained at week 4, from a patient treated with tofacitinib. CDR3 in amino acids: CASSLHRGNTEAFF. The CDR3 region has the DNA TGTGCCAGCAGCTTACACAGGGGGAACACTGAAGCTTTCTTT.